This T cell receptor beta chain derives from a study of blood T cell repertoires in COVID-19. Background on the study: Material from acute and convalescent COVID-19 was sourced from the United States, Italy and Spain. The analysed material was cDNA or gDNA that came from T cells, B-cell-depleted T cells, or PBMCs.

As processed by the authors: It was from reference gene primer amplification that nucleated cell counts were estimated. Only in-frame clones appear in the TCRdb table, and some are missing; sequencing was by immunoSEQ multiplex PCR. That table is the source of V, J and clone size, and D and trimming were worked out from the DNA. Here the sample spans over 90,000 clones, 74% being singletons. Concerning this clone itself: Other DNA sequences in this sample translate to the same CDR3.

Followed over time, Seattle patients had been enrolled while infection was active. CDR1 is SNHLY, CDR2 FYNNEI, per germline. V was trimmed by 3 bases and J by 5 bases, leaving 4 bases between them. The CDR3 contains 11 residues. The specimen sequenced was peripheral blood. V is TRBV2 and J is TRBJ2-5; no firm D call. The sequence was obtained from a man aged 70 or older with COVID-19, enrolled during active disease. The CDR3: CASSERETQYF. The CDR3 region has the DNA TGTGCCAGCAGTGAGAGGGAGACCCAGTACTTC.